This T cell receptor (beta chain) was retrieved from a study of blood T cell repertoires in COVID-19. Study details: Samples representing acute and convalescent COVID-19 were sourced from the United States, Italy and Spain.

In the original processing: Amplification from reference gene primers served as the basis for estimated nucleated cell counts. The assay was immunoSEQ multiplex PCR, and TCRdb's table has in-frame clones only and misses some. D and trimming come from the DNA, and the V and J calls and clone size come from that table. The repertoire consists of around 75,000 clones, with almost 90% occurring once and the leading ten covering 2.5% to 3%. V gave up 0 bases and J gave up 4 bases, with 11 bases separating them. Germline assignment: CDR1 SGDLS and CDR2 YYNGEE. This CDR3 spans 14 amino acids. What was sequenced was peripheral blood. The V gene is TRBV9, the J gene TRBJ2-7; a weak D match, TRBD2 (5 bases). The origin of this receptor is a human donor in a cohort sampled during active COVID-19. In DNA, the CDR3 is TGTGCCAGCAGCGTAGGCGGGTTCAGGTACGAGCAGTACTTC. Translating gives CASSVGGFRYEQYF.